This entry is about one T cell receptor (beta chain). This entry belongs to a study of cytomegalovirus exposure and HLA in healthy donors. Vbeta (60) and Jbeta (13) primers were used in the PCR. Only in-frame clones appear in the TCRdb table, and some are missing; sequencing was by immunoSEQ multiplex PCR. The sample yields around 190,000 clones, 79% seen once. The sequenced sample consisted of PBMCs. The clonotype was recovered from a woman aged 40 to 55 in good health and CMV-seronegative.

The CDR3 loop reads CASSSRQATYEQYF. DNA of the CDR3: TGTGCCAGCAGTTCCCGACAGGCAACCTACGAGCAGTACTTC. J is TRBJ2-7 and V is TRBV6-5; D may be TRBD1 (6 bases). This CDR3 comprises 14 residues. The germline V gene encodes CDR1 MNHEY and CDR2 SVGAGI. V shed 4 bases and J shed 2 bases, with 12 bases lying between them.